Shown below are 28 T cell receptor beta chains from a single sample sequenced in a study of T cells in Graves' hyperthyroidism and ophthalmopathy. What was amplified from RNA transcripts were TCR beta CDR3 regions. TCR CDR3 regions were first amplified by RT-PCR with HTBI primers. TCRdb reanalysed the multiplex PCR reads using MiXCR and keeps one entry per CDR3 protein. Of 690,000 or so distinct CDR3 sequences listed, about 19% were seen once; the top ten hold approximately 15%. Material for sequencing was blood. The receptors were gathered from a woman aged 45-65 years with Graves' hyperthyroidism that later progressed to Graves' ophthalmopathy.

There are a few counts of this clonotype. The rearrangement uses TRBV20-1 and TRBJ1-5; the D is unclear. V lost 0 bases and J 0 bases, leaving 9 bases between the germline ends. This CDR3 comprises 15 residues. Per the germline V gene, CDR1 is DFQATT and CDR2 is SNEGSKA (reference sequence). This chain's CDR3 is CSARDRRNSNQPQHF. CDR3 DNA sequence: TGCAGTGCTAGAGATCGGAGGAATAGCAATCAGCCCCAGCATTTT.

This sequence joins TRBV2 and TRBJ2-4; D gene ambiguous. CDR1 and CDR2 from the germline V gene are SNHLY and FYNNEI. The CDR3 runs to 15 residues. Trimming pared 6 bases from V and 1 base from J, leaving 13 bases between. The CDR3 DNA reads TGTGCCAGCAGCCCCGTGGGCGAGGCCAAAAACATTCAGTACTTC. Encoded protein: CASSPVGEAKNIQYF.

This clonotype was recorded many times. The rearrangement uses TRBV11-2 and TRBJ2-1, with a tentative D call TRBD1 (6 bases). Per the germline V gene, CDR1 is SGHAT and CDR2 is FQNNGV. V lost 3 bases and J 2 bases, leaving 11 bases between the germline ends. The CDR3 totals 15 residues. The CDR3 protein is CASSFRDTTYNEQFF. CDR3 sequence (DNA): TGTGCCAGCAGCTTCCGGGACACCACCTACAATGAGCAGTTCTTC.

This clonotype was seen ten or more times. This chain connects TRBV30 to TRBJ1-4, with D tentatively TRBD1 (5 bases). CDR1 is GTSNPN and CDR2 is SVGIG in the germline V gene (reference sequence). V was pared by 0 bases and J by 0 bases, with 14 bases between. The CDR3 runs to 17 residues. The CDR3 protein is CAWSVPGQLATNEKLFF. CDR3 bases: TGTGCCTGGAGTGTACCCGGACAACTTGCAACTAATGAAAAACTGTTTTTT. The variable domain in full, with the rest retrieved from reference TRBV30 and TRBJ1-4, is SQTIHQWPATLVQPVGSPLSLECTVEGTSNPNLYWYRQAAGRGLQLLFYSVGIGQISSEVPQNLSASRPQDRQFILSSKKLLLSDSGFYLCAWSVPGQLATNEKLFFGSGTQLSVL.

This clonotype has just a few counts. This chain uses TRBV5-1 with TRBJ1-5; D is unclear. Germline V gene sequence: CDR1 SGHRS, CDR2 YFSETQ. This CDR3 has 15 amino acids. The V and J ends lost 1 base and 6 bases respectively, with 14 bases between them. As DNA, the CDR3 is TGCGCCAGCAGCTTGCGGTGGGGAAGTGGTCAGCCCCAGCATTTT. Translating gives CASSLRWGSGQPQHF.

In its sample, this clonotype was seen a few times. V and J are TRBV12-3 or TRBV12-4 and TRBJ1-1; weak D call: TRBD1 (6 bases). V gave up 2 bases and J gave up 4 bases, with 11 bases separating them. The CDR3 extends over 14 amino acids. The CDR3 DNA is TGTGCCAGCAGTTTAAAAGGGGGGGTCACTGAAGCTTTCTTT. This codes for CASSLKGGVTEAFF.

The CDR3 loop reads CASSQSGTARYEQYF. As DNA, the CDR3 is TGTGCCAGCTCACAGTCCGGGACAGCCAGATACGAGCAGTACTTC. The chain carries TRBV18 and TRBJ2-7; 7 nucleotides align to TRBD1. The junction had 10 bases not matched to a gene; V was cut back by 4 bases and J by 4 bases. Germline-derived CDR1 and CDR2 are KGHSH and LQKENI. This CDR3 comprises 15 residues.

CDR3 sequence reads: CASSLGYGTGVYNEQFF. The CDR3 DNA reads TGTGCCAGCTCCCTTGGATACGGGACAGGGGTATACAATGAGCAGTTCTTC. This rearrangement joins TRBV18 to TRBJ2-1; 10 bases line up with TRBD1. With V trimmed by 6 bases and J by 4 bases, 12 bases remained unmatched. Looked up from germline, CDR1 is KGHSH and CDR2 is LQKENI. This CDR3 is built from 17 residues.

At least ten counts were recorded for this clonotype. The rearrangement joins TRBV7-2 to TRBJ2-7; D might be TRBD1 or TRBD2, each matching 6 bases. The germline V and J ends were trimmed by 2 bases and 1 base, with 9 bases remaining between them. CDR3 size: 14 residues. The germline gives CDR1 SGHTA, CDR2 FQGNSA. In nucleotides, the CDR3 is TGTGCCAGCAGCTTATGGGGGGCTTCCTACGAGCAGTACTTC. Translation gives CASSLWGASYEQYF.

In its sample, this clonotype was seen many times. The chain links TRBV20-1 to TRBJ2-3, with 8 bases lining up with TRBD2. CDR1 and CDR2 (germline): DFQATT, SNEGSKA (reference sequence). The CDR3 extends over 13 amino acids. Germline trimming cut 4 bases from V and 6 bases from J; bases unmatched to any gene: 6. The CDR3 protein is CSAIAGLRDTQYF. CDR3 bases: TGCAGTGCTATAGCGGGGCTTCGGGATACGCAGTATTTT.

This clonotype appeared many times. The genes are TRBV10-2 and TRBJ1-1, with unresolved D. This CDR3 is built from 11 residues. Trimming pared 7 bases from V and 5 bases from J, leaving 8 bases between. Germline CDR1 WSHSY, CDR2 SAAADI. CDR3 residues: CASNSVTEAFF. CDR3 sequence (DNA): TGCGCCAGCAATTCGGTTACTGAAGCTTTCTTT.

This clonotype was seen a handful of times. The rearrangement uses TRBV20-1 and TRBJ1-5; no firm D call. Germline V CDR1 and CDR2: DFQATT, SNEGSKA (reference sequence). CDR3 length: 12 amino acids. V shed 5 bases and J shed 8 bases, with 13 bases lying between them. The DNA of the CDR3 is TGCAGTGCTGGTGGTAGAAGGGAGCCCCAGCATTTT. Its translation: CSAGGRREPQHF.

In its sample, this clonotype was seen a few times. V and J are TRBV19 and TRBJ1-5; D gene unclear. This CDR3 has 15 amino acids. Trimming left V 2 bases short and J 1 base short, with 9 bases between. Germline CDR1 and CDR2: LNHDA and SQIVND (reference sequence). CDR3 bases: TGTGCCAGTAGTATATGGGTGGAGAGCAATCAGCCCCAGCATTTT. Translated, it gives CASSIWVESNQPQHF.

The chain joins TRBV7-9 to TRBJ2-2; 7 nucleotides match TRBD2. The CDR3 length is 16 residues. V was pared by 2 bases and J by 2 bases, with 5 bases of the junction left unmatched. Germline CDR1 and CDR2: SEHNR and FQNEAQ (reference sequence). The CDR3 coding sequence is TGTGCCAGCAGCTTACGCGCGGGGGTTAACACCGGGGAGCTGTTTTTT. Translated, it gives CASSLRAGVNTGELFF.

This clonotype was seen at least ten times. CDR3 loop: CATSRGEGSYGYTF. In DNA, the CDR3 is TGTGCCACCAGCAGAGGAGAGGGATCTTATGGCTACACCTTC. This chain connects TRBV15 to TRBJ1-2; D is undetermined. The CDR3 contains 14 residues. The V end was cut by 1 base, the J end by 5 bases, with 11 bases between. Germline V lookup: CDR1 LNHNV, CDR2 YYDKDF (reference sequence).

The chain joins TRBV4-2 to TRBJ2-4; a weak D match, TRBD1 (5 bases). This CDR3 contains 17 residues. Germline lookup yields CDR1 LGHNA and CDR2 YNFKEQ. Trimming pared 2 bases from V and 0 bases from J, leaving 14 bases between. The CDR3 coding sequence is TGTGCCAGCAGCCAAATCCCAGGGAATGGAGCCAAAAACATTCAGTACTTC. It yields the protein CASSQIPGNGAKNIQYF.

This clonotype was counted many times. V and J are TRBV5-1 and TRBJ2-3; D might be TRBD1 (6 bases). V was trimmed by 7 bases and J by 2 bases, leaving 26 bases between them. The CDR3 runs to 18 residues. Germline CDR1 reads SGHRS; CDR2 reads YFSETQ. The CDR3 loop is CASGNNHGTGINTDTQYF. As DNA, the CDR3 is TGCGCCAGCGGGAACAATCACGGAACAGGGATAAACACAGATACGCAGTATTTT.

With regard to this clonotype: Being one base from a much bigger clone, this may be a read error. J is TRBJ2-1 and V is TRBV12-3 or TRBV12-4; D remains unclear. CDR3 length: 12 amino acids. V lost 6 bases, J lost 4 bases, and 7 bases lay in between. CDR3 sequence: CASRPKYNEQFF. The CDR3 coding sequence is TGTGCCAGCAGGCCAAAATACAATGAGCAGTTCTTC.

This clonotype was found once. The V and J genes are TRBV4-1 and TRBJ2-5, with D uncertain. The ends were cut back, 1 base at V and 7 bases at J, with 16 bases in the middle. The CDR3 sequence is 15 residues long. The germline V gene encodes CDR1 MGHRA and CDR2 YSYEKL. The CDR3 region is CASSQGDGEEWTQYF. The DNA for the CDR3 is TGCGCCAGCAGCCAAGGAGACGGAGAGGAATGGACCCAGTACTTC.

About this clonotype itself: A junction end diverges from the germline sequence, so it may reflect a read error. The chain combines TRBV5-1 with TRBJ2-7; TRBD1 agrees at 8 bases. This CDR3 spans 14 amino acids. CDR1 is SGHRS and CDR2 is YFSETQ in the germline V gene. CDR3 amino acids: CANSLDRVNYEEYF. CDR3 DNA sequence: TGCGCCAACAGCTTGGACAGGGTTAACTACGAAGAGTACTTC.

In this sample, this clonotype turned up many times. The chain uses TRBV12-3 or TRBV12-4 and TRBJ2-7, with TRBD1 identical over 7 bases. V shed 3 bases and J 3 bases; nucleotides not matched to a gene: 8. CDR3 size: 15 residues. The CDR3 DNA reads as TGTGCCAGCAGTTTTAGTGGGACAGTTAACTACGAGCAGTACTTC. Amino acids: CASSFSGTVNYEQYF.

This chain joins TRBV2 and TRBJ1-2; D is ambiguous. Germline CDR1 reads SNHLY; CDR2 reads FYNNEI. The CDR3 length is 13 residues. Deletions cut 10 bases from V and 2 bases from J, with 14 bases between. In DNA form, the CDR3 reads TGTGCCACTGCCTCTAGGACCAACTATGGCTACACCTTC. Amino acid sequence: CATASRTNYGYTF.

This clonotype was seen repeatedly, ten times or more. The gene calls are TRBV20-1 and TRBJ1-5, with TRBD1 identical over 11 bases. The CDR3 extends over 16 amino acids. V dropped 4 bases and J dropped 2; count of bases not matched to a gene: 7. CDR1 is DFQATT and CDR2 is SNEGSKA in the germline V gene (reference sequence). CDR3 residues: CSATSGTGGGNQPQHF. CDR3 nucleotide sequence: TGCAGTGCTACCTCCGGGACAGGGGGAGGCAATCAGCCCCAGCATTTT.

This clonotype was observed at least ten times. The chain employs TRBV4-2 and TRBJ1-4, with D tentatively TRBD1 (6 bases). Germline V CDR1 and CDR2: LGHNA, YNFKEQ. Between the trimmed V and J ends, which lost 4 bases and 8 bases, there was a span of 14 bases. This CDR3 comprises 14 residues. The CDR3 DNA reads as TGTGCCAGCAGCCGTCAGGGGAGTGGAGAAAAACTGTTTTTT. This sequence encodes CASSRQGSGEKLFF.

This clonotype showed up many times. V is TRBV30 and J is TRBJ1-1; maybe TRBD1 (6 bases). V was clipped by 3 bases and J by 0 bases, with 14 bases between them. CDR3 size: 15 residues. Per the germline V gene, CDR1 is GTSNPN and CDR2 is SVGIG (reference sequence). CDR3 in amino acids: CAWSLGGAMNTEAFF. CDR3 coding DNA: TGTGCCTGGAGCCTAGGGGGGGCAATGAACACTGAAGCTTTCTTT.

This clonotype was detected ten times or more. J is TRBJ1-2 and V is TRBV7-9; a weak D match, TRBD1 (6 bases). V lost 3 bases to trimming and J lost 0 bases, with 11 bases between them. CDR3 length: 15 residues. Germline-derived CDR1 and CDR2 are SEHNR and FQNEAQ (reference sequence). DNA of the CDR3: TGTGCCAGCAGCTTCGGGGGGGCAGCTAACTATGGCTACACCTTC. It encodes CASSFGGAANYGYTF.

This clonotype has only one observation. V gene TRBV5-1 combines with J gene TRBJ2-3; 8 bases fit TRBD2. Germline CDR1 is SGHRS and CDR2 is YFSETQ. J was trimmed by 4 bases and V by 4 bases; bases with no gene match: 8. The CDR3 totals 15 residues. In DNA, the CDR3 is TGCGCCAGCAGCCACGGGGGGGCCCGCGCAGATACGCAGTATTTT. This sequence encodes CASSHGGARADTQYF.

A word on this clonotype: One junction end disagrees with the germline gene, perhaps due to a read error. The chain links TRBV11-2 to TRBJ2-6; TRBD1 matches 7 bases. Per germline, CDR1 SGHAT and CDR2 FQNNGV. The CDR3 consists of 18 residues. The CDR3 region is CASSPRTGPSSGADVLTF. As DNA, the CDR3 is TGTGCCAGCAGCCCGCGGACAGGCCCTAGCTCTGGGGCCGACGTCCTGACTTTC.